This TCR beta chain was obtained from a study of graft-versus-host responses after intestinal transplantation (dated by TCRdb to about 2021). General notes on the study: The transplants that recipients got were multivisceral, liver-intestinal, or isolated intestinal. Graft-versus-host and host-versus-graft alloreactive T cell clones were tracked in the graft, circulation and bone marrow after intestinal transplantation using bulk TCR-beta CDR3 sequencing. Samples from a few later patients were sequenced in-house on an Illumina MiSeq with MiXCR processing rather than by the commercial service. To identify alloreactive clones, pre-transplant mixed lymphocyte reaction products were sequenced and compared with unstimulated pre-transplant donor and recipient T cells. The cohort enrolled approximately 24 intestinal transplant recipients, one of whom was a retransplant, and 3 patients without pretransplant specimens were excluded. All recipients received anti-thymocyte globulin induction followed by maintenance tacrolimus and steroids for roughly three years. Donor T cell macrochimerism was defined as a peak of at least 4% donor T cells among recipient peripheral blood mononuclear cells.

Regarding this clone: Its antigen is still unknown. Per-base qualities were not stored, and no clone one base away is much larger.

Including cysteine and phenylalanine, the CDR3 has 14 amino acids. The entry retains the CDR3 DNA only, 42 bases that are in frame from base 1. The germline V gene provides CDR1 MGHDK and CDR2 SYGVNS. The study at large found these results: Patients with donor T cell macrochimerism had high GvH to HvG T cell clonal ratios in their allografts. GvH clones turned up in recipient bone marrow, with some appearing earlier in ileal mucosa or blood, a pattern consistent with an intestinal mucosal origin. Conclusions were limited by the relatively low number and heterogeneity of intestinal transplant patients. Early after transplant, peak levels of circulating GvH clones were found to be associated with declines in HvG clones.

The library was produced with the immunoSEQ multiplex PCR assay. For most patients, genomic DNA was isolated using the Qiagen DNeasy Blood and Tissue Kit and was shipped frozen to Adaptive Biotechnologies for TCR sequencing. For most patients, high-throughput TCR-beta CDR3 sequencing of genomic DNA was performed by Adaptive Biotechnologies. For the original study's pipeline: Adaptive's ImmunoSEQ software was the source of the TCR sequencing data for roughly 19 patients, while a few other patients were processed with MiXCR and VDJtools. To correct CD4 versus CD8 sorting errors, sequences present in both subsets at a frequency ratio below 5:1 were removed. Because the origin of CDR3 nucleotide sequences shared between donor and recipient could not be assigned, those sequences were removed. To be classed as alloreactive, a clone needed at least 2-fold expansion over unstimulated cells and a minimum CFSE-low frequency of 0.002% (template counts) or 0.001% (read counts). A clone was considered mappable if detected in the sequenced pre-transplant spleen, lymph node, or MLR CFSE-low populations of the donor or recipient. Cumulative frequency of alloreactive clones was calculated as a percentage of all sequences weighted by copy number. TCRdb limited this immuneACCESS table to in-frame rearrangements with V and J called. A share of clones is missing; checked studies link under half to unresolved V genes, and the rest is unexplained. V and J calls and clone size are copied from that table; D and trimming were computed from the DNA. Recorded for this sample are about 82,000 clones; 75% to 95% of them occurred a single time. Jointly, the top ten make up more than 0.095% of the sample.

Taken with the paper, the label for time point translates to: cells obtained before transplantation from donor or recipient. CD3+CD4+ and CD3+CD8+ populations were FACS-sorted from unstimulated pre-transplant donor and recipient cells taken from spleen or lymph nodes. This chain joins TRBV25-1 to TRBJ2-2, and 7 junction bases match TRBD2. This specimen consisted of unstimulated CD4+ T cells sorted from spleen or lymph node cells, obtained before intestinal transplant. The receptor's source is a human donor who received an intestinal transplant. The CDR3 protein: CAGWGGPNTGELFF. In nucleotide form, the sequence is TGTGCTGGGTGGGGGGGACCGAACACCGGGGAGCTGTTTTTT.